This TCR beta chain came from a study of T cell responses to AZD1222 COVID-19 vaccine. Study-level findings and limits: Dominant at 160-218 and 743-854, vaccine-associated CD4 TCRs also spanned spike. Baseline testing showed seropositivity in only a handful of AZD1222 recipients. Scientists sampled the repertoires only once the peak T cell response had passed. A mostly white British donor set with more females was recruited, and clonal diversity was possibly underestimated.

The CDR3 is 12 amino acids. The germline V and J ends were trimmed by 7 bases and 0 bases, with 7 bases remaining between them. Germline lookup yields CDR1 SNHLY and CDR2 FYNNEI. A remark on this clone: What it binds is unknown.

Repertoires were generated with immunoSEQ multiplex PCR, while TCRdb's copy carries only in-frame clones and drops some. The profile shows about 110,000 clones, over 75% of them singletons. The chain recombines TRBV2 with TRBJ2-7; D is ambiguous. Sequencing was performed on peripheral blood, taken on day 0 of MenACWY control vaccination. This clonotype originated in an adult in good health. The CDR3, as DNA: TGTGCCAGCATGCGCAACTCCTACGAGCAGTACTTC. This codes for CASMRNSYEQYF. Together with reference TRBV2 and TRBJ2-7, the CDR3 gives the full variable domain: EPEVTQTPSHQVTQMGQEVILRCVPISNHLYFYWYRQILGQKVEFLVSFYNNEISEKSEIFDDQFSVERPDGSNFTLKIRSTKLEDSAMYFCASMRNSYEQYFGPGTRLTVT.